What follows are 26 T cell receptor beta chains derived from one specimen sequenced in a study of early stage breast cancer tumors. Repertoires were generated with immunoSEQ multiplex PCR, while TCRdb's copy carries only in-frame clones and drops some. The profile shows tens of thousands of clones, 70% to 80% of them singletons. Input material: blood. These receptors all come from a young adult with breast cancer.

DNA for the CDR3: TGTGCCAGCAGCTTAGTGCAGGGCCCGTCCTACGAGCAGTACTTC. The encoded protein is CASSLVQGPSYEQYF. V is TRBV11-2 and J is TRBJ2-7, with D possibly being TRBD1 (5 bases). From germline, CDR1 is SGHAT and CDR2 FQNNGV. Trimming left V 1 base short and J 1 base short, with 11 bases between. The CDR3 extends over 15 amino acids.

There are a few counts of this clone. The chain carries TRBV7-8 and TRBJ1-5; no clear D. Germline CDR1 and CDR2: SGHVS and FQNEAQ. The CDR3 runs to 16 residues. V lost 0 bases and J lost 2, with 11 bases in between. Here the CDR3 reads CASSLALRQGNQPQHF. CDR3 bases: TGTGCCAGCAGCTTAGCATTACGGCAGGGCAATCAGCCCCAGCATTTT.

The chain links TRBV6-5 to TRBJ2-5, with 13 positions matching TRBD2. CDR3 length: 14 amino acids. The germline V gene encodes CDR1 MNHEY and CDR2 SVGAGI. The trim removed 6 bases at V and 5 bases at J, leaving 3 bases unmatched. Here the CDR3 reads CASRLAGGWETQYF. In nucleotides, the CDR3 is TGTGCCAGCAGACTAGCGGGAGGGTGGGAGACCCAGTACTTC.

This clone was picked up one time. This chain joins TRBV29-1 and TRBJ1-1, with D perhaps matching TRBD1 (6 bases). V was pared by 3 bases and J by 7 bases, with 15 bases between. There are 13 residues in the CDR3. The germline V gene encodes CDR1 SQVTM and CDR2 ANQGSEA. The CDR3 protein is CSVEFQGRGEAFF. The CDR3 region has the DNA TGCAGCGTTGAGTTCCAGGGGAGAGGTGAAGCTTTCTTT.

The rearrangement joins TRBV15 to TRBJ2-3; D call uncertain. Germline V gene data show CDR1 as LNHNV and CDR2 as YYDKDF (reference sequence). The CDR3 consists of 13 residues. With 1 base removed from V and 9 bases from J, the gap between germline ends came to 11 bases. CDR3 DNA sequence: TGTGCCACCAGCAGAGTGGGCTTGATCACGCAGTATTTT. Residues: CATSRVGLITQYF.

This clone was counted once. V is TRBV4-2 and J is TRBJ2-1, with D uncertain. The CDR3 has 12 residues. Trimming shortened V by 2 bases and J by 7 bases, and 6 bases separated the two germline ends. Looked up from germline, CDR1 is LGHNA and CDR2 is YNFKEQ. This CDR3 reads CASSQLGNEQFF. The DNA for the CDR3 is TGTGCCAGCAGCCAACTAGGAAATGAGCAGTTCTTC.

V and J are TRBV20-1 and TRBJ1-2; possible D gene TRBD1, 6 bases. Trimming cost V 8 bases and J 4 bases, with 11 bases left between them. CDR3 size: 11 residues. CDR1 and CDR2 (germline): DFQATT, SNEGSKA (reference sequence). The CDR3 DNA reads TGCAGTAAGGACAGTGTCTATGGCTACACCTTC. Residues: CSKDSVYGYTF.

The chain is built from TRBV4-1 and TRBJ2-5; 7 nucleotides align to TRBD1. From germline, CDR1 is MGHRA and CDR2 YSYEKL. J lost 3 bases, V lost 3 bases, and 10 bases had no gene match. This CDR3 has 16 residues. The CDR3 bases are TGCGCCAGCAGCCAGCCCGGGACAGTGGTCGAAGAGACCCAGTACTTC. Its protein product is CASSQPGTVVEETQYF.

CDR3 DNA: TGTGCCAGCAGCCCCCGGACTTATGGCTACACCTTC. Its translation: CASSPRTYGYTF. The chain couples TRBV6-1 to TRBJ1-2; no clear D. Germline lookup yields CDR1 MNHNS and CDR2 SASEGT. The CDR3 has 12 amino acids. Trimming removed 6 bases from V and 5 bases from J, with 10 bases in between.

The V call is TRBV9, the J call TRBJ2-2, with D tentatively TRBD2 (6 bases). Germline V gives CDR1 SGDLS, CDR2 YYNGEE. The CDR3 has 12 residues. V was shortened by 9 bases and J by 2 bases, with 8 bases between the two germline ends. The CDR3 DNA sequence: TGTGCCACCGGACTAAACACCGGGGAGCTGTTTTTT. Its translation is CATGLNTGELFF.

The V gene is TRBV4-1, the J gene TRBJ1-2; D gene unclear. The germline V and J ends were trimmed by 1 base and 4 bases, with 7 bases remaining between them. The germline CDR1 and CDR2 sequences are MGHRA and YSYEKL. This CDR3 is 13 amino acids long. CDR3 amino acids: CASSQGPLYGYTF. The CDR3 coding sequence is TGCGCCAGCAGCCAAGGACCCCTCTATGGCTACACCTTC.

Regarding this clone: One end of the junction varies from germline; a read error may be responsible. The chain combines TRBV7-8 with TRBJ2-7; 8 bases align to TRBD1. This CDR3 is built from 9 residues. CDR1 SGHVS and CDR2 FQNEAQ come from the germline V gene. The CDR3 DNA follows: TGTGCCAGCGGGAACAGGGGGGACTTC. Residues: CASGNRGDF.

This clone was seen a handful of times. The chain recombines TRBV10-3 with TRBJ1-2; 11 bases are shared with TRBD1. Trimming removed 4 bases from V and 0 bases from J; junction bases left unmatched: 1. The CDR3 sequence is 15 residues long. CDR1 ENHRY and CDR2 SYGVKD come from the germline V gene. The CDR3 sequence: CAISVGQGANYGYTF. CDR3 bases: TGTGCCATCAGTGTGGGACAGGGGGCTAACTATGGCTACACCTTC.

The V call is TRBV11-2, the J call TRBJ1-1; D gene ambiguous. This CDR3 is built from 14 residues. V lost 2 bases and J lost 0, with 7 bases in between. Germline V gene sequence: CDR1 SGHAT, CDR2 FQNNGV. CDR3 nucleotide sequence: TGTGCCAGCAGCTTATCGTCCATGAACACTGAAGCTTTCTTT. This sequence encodes CASSLSSMNTEAFF.

V is TRBV18 and J is TRBJ1-1; tentative D call: TRBD1 (5 bases). The CDR3 runs 12 residues. CDR1 KGHSH and CDR2 LQKENI come from the germline V gene. V was shortened by 5 bases and J by 7 bases, with 11 bases between the two germline ends. CDR3 amino acids: CASSFDRFEAFF. CDR3 in DNA: TGTGCCAGCTCATTCGACAGATTTGAAGCTTTCTTT.

The count of this clone is one. The chain has TRBV21-1 and TRBJ2-4; the tabulated D call, TRBD1, remains unverified against the DNA. TRBV21-1 constitutes a pseudogene. This CDR3 contains 16 residues. The DNA for the CDR3 is TGTGCCAGCAGCAAACAACCCCAGGGAGCCAAAAACATTCAGTACTTC. Its translation is CASSKQPQGAKNIQYF.

In this sample, this clone turned up a few times. CDR3: CAWSVSMGLQPQHF. The CDR3 coding sequence is TGTGCCTGGAGCGTCTCGATGGGGCTTCAGCCCCAGCATTTT. This chain connects TRBV30 to TRBJ1-5; possibly TRBD1 for D (5 bases). Germline CDR1 is GTSNPN and CDR2 is SVGIG (reference sequence). V was clipped by 3 bases and J by 6 bases, with 15 bases between them. This CDR3 has 14 amino acids.

This clone was recorded once. The chain is built from TRBV5-1 and TRBJ2-2; 11 bases align to TRBD2. This CDR3 is built from 16 residues. V lost 4 bases, J lost 3 bases, and 5 bases stayed unmatched. CDR1 SGHRS and CDR2 YFSETQ come from the germline V gene. In DNA, the CDR3 is TGCGCCAGCAGCCCAGGGACTAGCGGACACACCGGGGAGCTGTTTTTT. Its translation: CASSPGTSGHTGELFF.

In its sample, this clone was seen a few times. The chain joins TRBV7-9 to TRBJ2-7, with D perhaps TRBD1 (5 bases). CDR1 is SEHNR, CDR2 FQNEAQ, per germline (reference sequence). With 0 bases removed from V and 0 bases from J, the gap between germline ends came to 12 bases. The CDR3 runs 16 residues. Written as DNA, the CDR3 is TGTGCCAGCAGCTTAGCGATAGGGGAAGGCTCCTACGAGCAGTACTTC. Its translation: CASSLAIGEGSYEQYF.

This clone turned up a few times. The V gene is TRBV5-1, the J gene TRBJ1-2, with unresolved D. The V gene's germline CDR1 is SGHRS and CDR2 YFSETQ. The CDR3 totals 15 residues. The ends were cut back, 2 bases at V and 6 bases at J, with 17 bases in the middle. CDR3 nucleotide sequence: TGCGCCAGCAGCTTAGTTGTTGAGAGTGGTAATGGCTACACCTTC. This encodes CASSLVVESGNGYTF. Using reference TRBV5-1 and TRBJ1-2 for the parts outside the CDR3, the full variable domain is KAGVTQTPRYLIKTRGQQVTLSCSPISGHRSVSWYQQTPGQGLQFLFEYFSETQRNKGNFPGRFSGRQFSNSRSEMNVSTLELGDSALYLCASSLVVESGNGYTFGSGTRLTVV.

The genes are TRBV7-9 and TRBJ2-7; 9 nucleotides agree with TRBD1. Germline V lookup: CDR1 SEHNR, CDR2 FQNEAQ (reference sequence). V lost 5 bases, J lost 9 bases, and 11 bases stayed unmatched. The CDR3 spans 14 residues. The CDR3 is CASSARTGAEGQYF. CDR3 DNA sequence: TGTGCCAGCAGCGCCCGGACAGGGGCTGAGGGGCAGTACTTC. Based on the CDR3 plus reference TRBV7-9 and TRBJ2-7, the full variable domain is DTGVSQNPRHKITKRGQNVTFRCDPISEHNRLYWYRQTLGQGPEFLTYFQNEAQLEKSRLLSDRFSAERPKGSFSTLEIQRTEQGDSAMYLCASSARTGAEGQYFGPGTRLTVT.

J is TRBJ2-5 and V is TRBV29-1; D call uncertain. Trimming left V 6 bases short and J 5 bases short, with 19 bases between. The CDR3 length is 14 residues. Germline CDR1 is SQVTM and CDR2 is ANQGSEA. The CDR3 sequence: CSVTRVSEGETQYF. For the CDR3, the DNA is TGCAGCGTCACTCGGGTCTCTGAAGGGGAGACCCAGTACTTC.

This clone was detected only once. The chain uses TRBV5-4 and TRBJ1-6, with D possibly matching TRBD1 (5 bases). CDR1 is SGHNT and CDR2 is YYREEE in the germline V gene (reference sequence). Trimming pared 4 bases from V and 12 bases from J, leaving 17 bases between. The CDR3 spans 14 residues. The CDR3 DNA reads as TGTGCCAGCAGCCTGGGGGACGGGAGAAAACCCCTCCACTTT. Its translation: CASSLGDGRKPLHF.

This clone was seen only a few times. The chain uses TRBV29-1 and TRBJ2-3; unclear D gene. The germline V gene encodes CDR1 SQVTM and CDR2 ANQGSEA. The CDR3 is 10 residues long. V lost 4 bases, J lost 12 bases, and 11 bases lay in between. The CDR3: CSVVFRSQYF. The CDR3, as DNA: TGCAGCGTTGTTTTCCGTAGTCAGTATTTT.

V usage is TRBV4-3 and J usage is TRBJ1-6; 10 bases agree with TRBD1. V dropped 0 bases and J dropped 10; count of bases not matched to a gene: 6. CDR1 and CDR2 from the germline V gene are LGHNA and YSLEER. The length of the CDR3 is 16 residues. The CDR3 DNA reads as TGCGCCAGCAGCCAAGACGCCGGACAGGGGGGATCACCCCTCCACTTT. It translates to CASSQDAGQGGSPLHF.

V gene TRBV18 combines with J gene TRBJ2-1; 11 bases agree with TRBD2. With V trimmed by 8 bases and J by 4 bases, 4 bases remained unmatched. This CDR3 is 14 amino acids long. Germline values: CDR1 KGHSH, CDR2 LQKENI. This chain's CDR3 is CASSGTSGYNEQFF. For the CDR3, the DNA is TGTGCCAGCAGCGGGACTAGCGGTTACAATGAGCAGTTCTTC.